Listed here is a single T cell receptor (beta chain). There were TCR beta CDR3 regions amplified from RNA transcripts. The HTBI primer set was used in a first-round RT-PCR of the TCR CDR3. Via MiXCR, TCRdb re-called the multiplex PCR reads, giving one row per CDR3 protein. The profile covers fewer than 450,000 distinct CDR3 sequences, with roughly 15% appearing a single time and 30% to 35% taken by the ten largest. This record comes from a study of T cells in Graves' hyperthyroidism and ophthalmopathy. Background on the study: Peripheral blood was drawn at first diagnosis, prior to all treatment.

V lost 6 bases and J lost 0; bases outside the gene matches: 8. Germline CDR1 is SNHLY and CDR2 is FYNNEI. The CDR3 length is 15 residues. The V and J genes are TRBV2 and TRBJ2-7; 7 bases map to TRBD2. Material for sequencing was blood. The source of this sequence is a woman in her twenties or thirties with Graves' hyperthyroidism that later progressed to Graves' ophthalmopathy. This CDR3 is CASRPRGGGSYEQYF. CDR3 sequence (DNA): TGTGCCAGCAGGCCCCGAGGCGGGGGCTCCTACGAGCAGTACTTC.